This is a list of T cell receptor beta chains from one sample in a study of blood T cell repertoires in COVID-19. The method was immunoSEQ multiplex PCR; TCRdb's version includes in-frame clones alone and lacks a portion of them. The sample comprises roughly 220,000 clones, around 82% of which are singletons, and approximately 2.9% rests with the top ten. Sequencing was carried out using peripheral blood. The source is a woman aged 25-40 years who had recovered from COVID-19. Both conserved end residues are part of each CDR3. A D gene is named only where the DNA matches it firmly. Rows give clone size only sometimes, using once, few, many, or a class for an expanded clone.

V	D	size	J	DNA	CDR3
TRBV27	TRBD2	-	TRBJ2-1	TGTGCCAGCAGTTCTGGGCTAGCGGGCAACAATGAGCAGTTCTTC	CASSSGLAGNNEQFF
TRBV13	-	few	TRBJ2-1	TGTGCCAGCAGCTTAGGCCAAGGGGTGGGGAATGAGCAGTTCTTC	CASSLGQGVGNEQFF
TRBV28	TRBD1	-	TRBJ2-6	TGTGCCACCTCGGACAGGGAAGGGGCCAACGTCCTGACTTTC	CATSDREGANVLTF
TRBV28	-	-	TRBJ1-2	TGTGCCAGCAGTTTAAAATTTGGGCACTTCCTCCTCTATGGCTACACCTTC	CASSLKFGHFLLYGYTF
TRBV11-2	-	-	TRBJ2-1	TGTGCCAGCAGCTCCGGACAGTACAATGAGCAGTTCTTC	CASSSGQYNEQFF
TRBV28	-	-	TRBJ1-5	TGTGCCAGCTTACAGGGTGGGGATCAGCCCCAGCATTTT	CASLQGGDQPQHF
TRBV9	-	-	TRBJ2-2	TGTGCCAGCAGCGTAACAGGGACCGGGGAGCTGTTTTTT	CASSVTGTGELFF
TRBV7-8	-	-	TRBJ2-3	TGTGCCAGCAGCTTAGCGGATCGCGGTAACACAGATACGCAGTATTTT	CASSLADRGNTDTQYF
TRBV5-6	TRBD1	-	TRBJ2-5	TGTGCCAGCAGTTTCCGGACAGGGATGGTGCGTGAGACCCAGTACTTC	CASSFRTGMVRETQYF
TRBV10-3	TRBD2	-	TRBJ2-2	TGTGCCATCAGTGCGGTTAAAGGACTAGCGGTTATGAACACCGGGGAGCTGTTTTTT	CAISAVKGLAVMNTGELFF
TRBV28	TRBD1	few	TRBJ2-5	TGTGCCAGCAGAATGGACAGGGGTTGGGAGACCCAGTACTTC	CASRMDRGWETQYF
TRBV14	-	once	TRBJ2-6	TGTGCCAGCAGCCAACGGAGGAGCTCTGGGGCCAACGTCCTGACTTTC	CASSQRRSSGANVLTF
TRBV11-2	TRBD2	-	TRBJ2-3	TGTGCCAGCAGCTTACGGGAGGGTTATACGCAGTATTTT	CASSLREGYTQYF
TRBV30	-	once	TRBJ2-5	TGTGCCTGGACACCGGGACAAGCCGTTGAAGAGACCCAGTACTTC	CAWTPGQAVEETQYF
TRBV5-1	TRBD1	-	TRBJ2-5	TGCGCCAGCAGCTTGGACAGGGGGCGATTGAAAGAGACCCAGTACTTC	CASSLDRGRLKETQYF
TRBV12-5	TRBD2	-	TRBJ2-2	TGTGCTAGTGCCCGGACTAGCGGGAGTACCGGGGAGCTGTTTTTT	CASARTSGSTGELFF
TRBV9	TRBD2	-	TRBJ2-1	TGTGCCAGCAGTGAACTGTCTAGCGGGGGAAGCTCCTACAATGAGCAGTTCTTC	CASSELSSGGSSYNEQFF
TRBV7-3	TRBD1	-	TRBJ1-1	TGTGCCAGCAGTTCCCAGGGGGGTGCCACTGAAGCTTTCTTT	CASSSQGGATEAFF
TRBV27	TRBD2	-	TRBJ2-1	TGTGCCAGCAGTATTAGCGGGAGCTCCTACAATGAGCAGTTCTTC	CASSISGSSYNEQFF
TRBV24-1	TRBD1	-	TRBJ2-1	TGTGCCACCAGTGACACGACAGGGGAGGAAAATGAGCAGTTCTTC	CATSDTTGEENEQFF
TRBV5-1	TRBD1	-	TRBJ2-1	TGCGCCAGCAGCTCGCGGACAGGGGGTGATGAGCAGTTCTTC	CASSSRTGGDEQFF
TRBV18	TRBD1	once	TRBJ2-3	TGTGCCAGCTCACCCGACAGGGGGATAACAGATACGCAGTATTTT	CASSPDRGITDTQYF
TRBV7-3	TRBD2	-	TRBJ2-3	TGTGCCAGCAGCTTGACGGGAGCGGGGCCGGATACGCAGTATTTT	CASSLTGAGPDTQYF
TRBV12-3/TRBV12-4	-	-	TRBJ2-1	TGTGCCAGCAGGGCGCAACAGGCCAATGAGCAGTTCTTC	CASRAQQANEQFF
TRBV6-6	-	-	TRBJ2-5	TGTGCCAGCAGTTACACTAGGGTCGAGACCCAGTACTTC	CASSYTRVETQYF